These T cell receptor beta chains were read from a single sample in a study of T-cell memory formation after mild COVID-19. TCRdb re-analysed the 5' RACE reads in MiXCR, keeping a single row per CDR3 protein. In the table there are approximately 54,000 distinct CDR3 sequences, around 10% of which are singletons. Sequenced material: PBMCs or a T cell subset sorted from them (not recorded which). The receptors stem from a man aged 18 to 30 who had mild COVID-19 (a few samples of this study predate the infection). Cell type and time point are not known. CDR3s include the opening cysteine and the closing phenylalanine or tryptophan. Each record gives: clone size, D gene, J gene, V gene, CDR3 DNA, CDR3 protein. D genes are given only for firm matches. Clone sizes are given selectively: once, few, many, or a class where the clone is expanded.

few,NA,TRBJ2-7,TRBV5-6,TGTGCCAGCACCTCGGAGGGGGGATTGGACTACGAGCAGTACTTC,CASTSEGGLDYEQYF
few,NA,TRBJ2-3,TRBV20-1,TGCAGTGCTAGAGATGGGGGGATGGGGGATACGCAGTATTTT,CSARDGGMGDTQYF
many,TRBD2,TRBJ2-4,TRBV5-1,TGCGCCAGCAGCTTATTTTCTAGCGGGGCCGTAAACATTCAGTACTTC,CASSLFSSGAVNIQYF
NA,NA,TRBJ2-6,TRBV7-9,TGTGCCAGCATCCGGGGGCGCGGGGCCAACGTCCTGACTTTC,CASIRGRGANVLTF
few,NA,TRBJ2-5,TRBV12-3/TRBV12-4,TGTGCCAGCAGCCGCTCCGGGGTCCGAGAGACCCAGTACTTC,CASSRSGVRETQYF
few,NA,TRBJ2-7,TRBV7-9,TGTGCCAGCACCCTTGGGACTTCCCTTTACGAGCAGTACTTC,CASTLGTSLYEQYF
NA,NA,TRBJ2-3,TRBV10-3,TGTGCCATCACGGAGAGGGAAACAGATACGCAGTATTTT,CAITERETDTQYF
NA,TRBD1,TRBJ2-4,TRBV6-1,TGTGCCAGCAGTGCTGGGACAGGGGGGAACATTCAGTACTTC,CASSAGTGGNIQYF
few,TRBD1,TRBJ1-4,TRBV5-1,TGCGCCAGCAAAGAGACAGGGAATGAAAAACTGTTTTTT,CASKETGNEKLFF
NA,TRBD2,TRBJ2-3,TRBV29-1,TGCAGCTCATCCGGGACTAGCGGACTCACAGATACGCAGTATTTT,CSSSGTSGLTDTQYF
NA,TRBD2,TRBJ2-1,TRBV3-1,TGTGCCAGCAGCCAAGAAGGAGGGACTAGCGGCTACAATGAGCAGTTCTTC,CASSQEGGTSGYNEQFF
few,NA,TRBJ2-2,TRBV12-5,TGTGCTAGTGCAGAGGAGCCCGGGGAGCTGTTTTTT,CASAEEPGELFF
NA,NA,TRBJ2-6,TRBV4-2,TGTGCCAGCAGCCAAGTAGGCTCTGGGGCCAACGTCCTGACTTTC,CASSQVGSGANVLTF
few,TRBD2,TRBJ2-2,TRBV5-1,TGCGCCAGCAGCTCGTATGGGGTTGTAGCGGGGTCCACCGGGGAGCTGTTTTTT,CASSSYGVVAGSTGELFF
NA,TRBD2,TRBJ2-5,TRBV19,TGTGCCAGTAGTTTATCCCTAGCGGTACAAGAGACCCAGTACTTC,CASSLSLAVQETQYF
few,NA,TRBJ1-4,TRBV6-5,TGTGCCAGCAGTCCCCAGACCGGGACACCTGAAAAACTGTTTTTT,CASSPQTGTPEKLFF
few,TRBD2,TRBJ2-6,TRBV4-1,TGCGCCAGCAGCCGGGCGGGGGTAATCACTGGGGCCAACGTCCTGACTTTC,CASSRAGVITGANVLTF
NA,NA,TRBJ2-2,TRBV27,TGTGCCAGCACTCAGAACACCGGGGAGCTGTTTTTT,CASTQNTGELFF
many,TRBD1,TRBJ2-3,TRBV7-8,TGTGCCAGCAGCTTGGGACAGGGCAGCACAGATACGCAGTATTTT,CASSLGQGSTDTQYF
NA,NA,TRBJ2-7,TRBV7-3,TGTGCCAGCAGCCCCGGGAATTATTACGAGCAGTACTTC,CASSPGNYYEQYF
NA,TRBD1,TRBJ2-1,TRBV24-1,TGTGCCACCAGTGATACCGGGACAGGGGCGATGAATGAGCAGTTCTTC,CATSDTGTGAMNEQFF
NA,NA,TRBJ1-5,TRBV5-5,TGTGCCAGCAGCTTGGGATGGGAATCGAATCAGCCCCAGCATTTT,CASSLGWESNQPQHF
few,NA,TRBJ1-2,TRBV18,TGTGCCAGCTCACCACCGCAGGTTAATGGCTACACCTTC,CASSPPQVNGYTF
few,NA,TRBJ2-1,TRBV10-3,TGTGCCATCTGCGGGCTTAGGGACTTTAATGAGCAGTTCTTC,CAICGLRDFNEQFF
NA,TRBD1,TRBJ1-5,TRBV5-5,TGTGCCAGCAGCTATGAACAGGGGGCAGGGCAGCCCCAGCATTTT,CASSYEQGAGQPQHF
NA,NA,TRBJ1-5,TRBV18,TGTGCCAGCTCACCAGAAGGGAGTCAGCCCCAGCATTTT,CASSPEGSQPQHF
many,TRBD2,TRBJ2-3,TRBV7-2,TGTGCCAGCAGGGGACTAGCGGGGAATACAGATACGCAGTATTTT,CASRGLAGNTDTQYF
few,TRBD2,TRBJ2-1,TRBV5-1,TGCGCCAGCAGCTTGGCTAACGGGGGGAACAATGAGCAGTTCTTC,CASSLANGGNNEQFF
many,NA,TRBJ2-3,TRBV20-1,TGCAGTGCCCGCAGGACAGATACGCAGTATTTT,CSARRTDTQYF
NA,TRBD1,TRBJ2-7,TRBV12-3/TRBV12-4,TGTGCCAGCAGTCGGACAGGGGGCTTAATCGAGCAGTACTTC,CASSRTGGLIEQYF
medium-sized,NA,TRBJ2-2,TRBV4-1,TGCGCCAGCAGCCAAACCGATACCGGGGAGCTGTTTTTT,CASSQTDTGELFF